This TCR beta chain comes out of a study of cytomegalovirus exposure and HLA in healthy donors. The V gene end was trimmed by 5 bases and the J gene end by 13 bases; junction bases not matched to a gene: 7. CDR1 LNHDA and CDR2 SQIVND come from the germline V gene (reference sequence). The CDR3 is made up of 14 amino acids. This clone was counted only a few times. Vbeta (60) and Jbeta (13) primers were used in the PCR. Generated by immunoSEQ multiplex PCR, the TCRdb table keeps only in-frame clones and is missing some. This table has around 130,000 clones, approximately 8.8% appearing once. The chain links TRBV19 to TRBJ2-1; 14 bases are shared with TRBD2. The sample comprised PBMCs. The clonotype comes from a man aged 35-49 years in good health and CMV-seronegative. The CDR3 DNA is TGTGCCAGTAGTGGGACTAGCGGGGGTGTCCCTCAGTTCTTC. Protein: CASSGTSGGVPQFF.